These 14 T cell receptor beta chains were all obtained from the same sample, sequenced in a study of Ad26.COV2.S vaccination and SARS-CoV-2 variants (dated by TCRdb to 2020 to 2023). The treatment or condition label, as the study defines it: 15 to 20 received Ad26.COV2.S at low or high dose, single or two shots; five or six received placebo; per-sample allocation not given. For vaccine and placebo recipients, repertoires were sequenced using samples collected on day 63 after the first injection. Preparation of the library involved the immunoSEQ multiplex PCR assay. TCRdb limited this immuneACCESS table to in-frame rearrangements with V and J called. A share of clones is missing; checked studies link under half to unresolved V genes, and the rest is unexplained. Present in this sample are about 250,000 clones, around 88% of which were seen just once. Less than 3% of the sample is taken by the ten largest.

The specimen comprised peripheral blood, sampled in a trial of Ad26.COV2.S vaccine versus placebo. The receptors derive from a person aged 18-65 years who received the Ad26.COV2.S COVID-19 vaccine or a placebo.

This clone was counted a single time. The chain links TRBV19 to TRBJ1-2; 8 nucleotides align to TRBD1. There are 15 residues in the CDR3. Germline-derived CDR1 and CDR2 are LNHDA and SQIVND (reference sequence). V lost 3 bases and J lost 2; bases outside the gene matches: 5. CDR3 sequence: CASSIPTGENYGYTF. The CDR3 DNA reads as TGTGCCAGTAGTATCCCGACAGGGGAAAACTATGGCTACACCTTC.

This clone appeared a single time. CDR3 residues: CSVRLATYEQYF. The CDR3 nucleotides read TGCAGCGTCAGACTAGCGACCTACGAGCAGTACTTC. The V and J genes are TRBV29-1 and TRBJ2-7; 8 bases map to TRBD2. The CDR3 has 12 residues. The junction had 3 bases not matched to a gene; V was cut back by 6 bases and J by 2 bases. Germline V CDR1 and CDR2: SQVTM, ANQGSEA.

This clone was recorded once. V usage is TRBV9 and J usage is TRBJ2-6; TRBD2 agrees at 12 bases. The V gene end was trimmed by 4 bases and the J gene end by 1 base; junction bases not matched to a gene: 9. This CDR3 is built from 19 residues. Germline V gene sequence: CDR1 SGDLS, CDR2 YYNGEE. The CDR3 region has the DNA TGTGCCAGCAGCTCCAGACTAGCGGGGGCCGGGTCTGGGGCCAACGTCCTGACTTTC. Amino acid sequence: CASSSRLAGAGSGANVLTF.

The rearrangement joins TRBV7-2 to TRBJ2-1; 10 bases fit TRBD2. CDR1 and CDR2 from the germline V gene are SGHTA and FQGNSA. The CDR3 spans 15 residues. The ends lost 5 bases at V and 7 bases at J; junction bases unmatched: 8. CDR3 nucleotide sequence: TGTGCCAGCAGCCTTCGAGCGGGAGGGGGAAATGAGCAGTTCTTC. The encoded protein is CASSLRAGGGNEQFF.

This sequence joins TRBV30 and TRBJ1-5, with D perhaps TRBD1 (5 bases). Looked up from germline, CDR1 is GTSNPN and CDR2 is SVGIG (reference sequence). The CDR3 has 14 amino acids. The V end lost 0 bases, the J end lost 1 base, and 7 bases lay between the germline ends. This CDR3 is CAWSVGGSNQPQHF. In DNA form, the CDR3 reads TGTGCCTGGAGTGTTGGGGGAAGCAATCAGCCCCAGCATTTT.

This clone was picked up a small number of times. The rearrangement uses TRBV24-1 and TRBJ2-5; D remains ambiguous. Germline V lookup: CDR1 KGHDR, CDR2 SFDVKD. V lost 4 bases, J lost 3 bases, and 11 bases lay in between. The CDR3 extends over 14 amino acids. Here the CDR3 reads CATSERLVKETQYF. CDR3 nucleotides: TGTGCCACCAGTGAAAGGCTTGTAAAAGAGACCCAGTACTTC.

This chain connects TRBV7-2 to TRBJ2-6, with 9 nucleotides matching TRBD1. The length of the CDR3 is 19 residues. V gave up 7 bases and J gave up 1 base; unmatched junction bases: 14. Germline V gene lookup returns CDR1 SGHTA and CDR2 FQGNSA. CDR3 loop: CASNSYGGQGLSGANVLTF. DNA for the CDR3: TGTGCCAGCAACTCCTACGGGGGACAGGGCTTATCTGGGGCCAACGTCCTGACTTTC.

V and J are TRBV5-1 and TRBJ2-3, with 11 nucleotides matching TRBD2. The CDR3 is made up of 16 amino acids. V shed 0 bases and J 2 bases; nucleotides not matched to a gene: 2. Germline V gene data show CDR1 as SGHRS and CDR2 as YFSETQ. The CDR3 nucleotides read TGCGCCAGCAGCTTGGGTAGCGGGGGGGTCACAGATACGCAGTATTTT. Its protein product is CASSLGSGGVTDTQYF.

The chain couples TRBV19 to TRBJ1-1; D uncertain. The CDR3 is 13 amino acids. From germline, CDR1 is LNHDA and CDR2 SQIVND (reference sequence). The V end lost 6 bases, the J end lost 5 bases, and 13 bases lay between the germline ends. The CDR3 reads CASRREVGTEAFF. The CDR3 DNA sequence: TGTGCCAGTAGGCGGGAAGTGGGGACTGAAGCTTTCTTT.

V usage is TRBV19 and J usage is TRBJ2-7; 7 bases are a match to TRBD1. The CDR3 is 14 amino acids. V shed 3 bases and J 4 bases; nucleotides not matched to a gene: 6. Germline lookup yields CDR1 LNHDA and CDR2 SQIVND (reference sequence). In nucleotides, the CDR3 is TGTGCCAGTAGTATTGTGACAGGGAATTACGAGCAGTACTTC. Residues: CASSIVTGNYEQYF. The whole variable domain, remainder taken from reference TRBV19 and TRBJ2-7, is DGGITQSPKYLFRKEGQNVTLSCEQNLNHDAMYWYRQDPGQGLRLIYYSQIVNDFQKGDIAEGYSVSREKKESFPLTVTSAQKNPTAFYLCASSIVTGNYEQYFGPGTRLTVT.

This clone was seen a single time. V gene TRBV7-9 combines with J gene TRBJ1-2; possible D gene TRBD1, 6 bases. The CDR3 spans 14 residues. With 2 bases removed from V and 7 bases from J, the gap between germline ends came to 14 bases. Germline V gene lookup returns CDR1 SEHNR and CDR2 FQNEAQ (reference sequence). This chain's CDR3 is CASSLTGLAGGYTF. The DNA for the CDR3 is TGTGCCAGCAGCTTAACAGGGTTGGCCGGTGGCTACACCTTC.

The V gene is TRBV5-5, the J gene TRBJ2-2, with no clear D. The CDR3 sequence is 17 residues long. CDR1 is SGHKS and CDR2 is YYEKEE in the germline V gene (reference sequence). V lost 0 bases to trimming and J lost 2 bases, with 14 bases between them. The CDR3 DNA follows: TGTGCCAGCAGCTTGGGATGGGTGACAACCAACACCGGGGAGCTGTTTTTT. It translates to CASSLGWVTTNTGELFF.

The genes are TRBV5-1 and TRBJ1-2, with D uncertain. The length of the CDR3 is 13 residues. The V gene's germline CDR1 is SGHRS and CDR2 YFSETQ. Trimming pared 3 bases from V and 4 bases from J, leaving 10 bases between. CDR3: CASSSQGSYGYTF. The CDR3 DNA reads as TGCGCCAGCAGCTCTCAAGGGAGCTATGGCTACACCTTC. Based on the CDR3 plus reference TRBV5-1 and TRBJ1-2, the full variable domain is KAGVTQTPRYLIKTRGQQVTLSCSPISGHRSVSWYQQTPGQGLQFLFEYFSETQRNKGNFPGRFSGRQFSNSRSEMNVSTLELGDSALYLCASSSQGSYGYTFGSGTRLTVV.

The chain combines TRBV11-1 with TRBJ2-1, with 12 bases lining up with TRBD2. V shed 6 bases, J shed 4 bases, and the junction held 1 base outside the gene matches. This CDR3 contains 14 residues. Germline V gene lookup returns CDR1 SGHAT and CDR2 FQDESV (reference sequence). The CDR3 DNA reads TGTGCCAGCAGTGGGACTAGCGGGTACAATGAGCAGTTCTTC. Translating gives CASSGTSGYNEQFF.